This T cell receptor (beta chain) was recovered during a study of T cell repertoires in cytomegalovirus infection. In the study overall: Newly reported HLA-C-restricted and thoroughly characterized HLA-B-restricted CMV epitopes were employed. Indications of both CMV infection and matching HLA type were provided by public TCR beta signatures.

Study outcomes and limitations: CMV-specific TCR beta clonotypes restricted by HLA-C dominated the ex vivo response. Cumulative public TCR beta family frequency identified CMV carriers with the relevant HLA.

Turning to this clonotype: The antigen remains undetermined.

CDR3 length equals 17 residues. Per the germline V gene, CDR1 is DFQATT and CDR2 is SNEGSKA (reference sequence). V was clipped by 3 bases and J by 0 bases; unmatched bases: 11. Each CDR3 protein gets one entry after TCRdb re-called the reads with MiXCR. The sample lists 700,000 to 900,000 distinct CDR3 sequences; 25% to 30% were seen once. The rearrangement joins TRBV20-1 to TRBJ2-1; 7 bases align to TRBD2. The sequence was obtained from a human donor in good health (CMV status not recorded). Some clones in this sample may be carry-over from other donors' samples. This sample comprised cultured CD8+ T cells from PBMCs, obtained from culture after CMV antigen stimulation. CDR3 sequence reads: CSARRRGRLGSYNEQFF. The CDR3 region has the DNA TGCAGTGCTAGGAGGCGGGGGAGGCTTGGCTCCTACAATGAGCAGTTCTTC.